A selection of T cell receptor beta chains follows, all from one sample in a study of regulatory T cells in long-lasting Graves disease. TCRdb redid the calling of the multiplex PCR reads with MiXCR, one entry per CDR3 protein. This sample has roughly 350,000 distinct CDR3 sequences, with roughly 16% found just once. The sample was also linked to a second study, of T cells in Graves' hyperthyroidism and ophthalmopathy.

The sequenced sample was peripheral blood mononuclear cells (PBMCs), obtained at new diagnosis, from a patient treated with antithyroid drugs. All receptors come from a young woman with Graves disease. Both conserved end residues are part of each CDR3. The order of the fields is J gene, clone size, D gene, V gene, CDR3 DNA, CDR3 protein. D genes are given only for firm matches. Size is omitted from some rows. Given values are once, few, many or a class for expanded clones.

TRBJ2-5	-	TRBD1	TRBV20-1	TGCAGTGCTAACTACCCGACCGGGGACAGGGGGTCTGGAGGCCAGTACTTC	CSANYPTGDRGSGGQYF
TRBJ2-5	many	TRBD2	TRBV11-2	TGTGCCAGCAGCATCAGAAATAGCGGGGTTTTTCCAGAGACCCAGTACTTC	CASSIRNSGVFPETQYF
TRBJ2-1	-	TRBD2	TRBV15	TGTGCCACCAGGGACAGGACTAGCGGGAGTGAGCAGTTCTTC	CATRDRTSGSEQFF
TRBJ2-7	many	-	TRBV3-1	TGTGCCAGCAGCCTAGCGGTGCAGAGGGAGCAGTACTTC	CASSLAVQREQYF
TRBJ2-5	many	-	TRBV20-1	TGCAGTGCCGAAGAAGAGACCCAGTACTTC	CSAEEETQYF
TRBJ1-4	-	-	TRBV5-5	TGTGCCAGCAGCCCCGGGACACAGAATGAAAAACTGTTTTTT	CASSPGTQNEKLFF
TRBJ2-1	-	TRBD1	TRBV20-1	TGCAGTGCTAGGGGGACAGGGCACTGGGGAGAGACCCAGTTCTTC	CSARGTGHWGETQFF
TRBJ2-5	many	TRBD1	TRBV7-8	TGTGCCAGCAGCTTAGAGTTAGGGACAGCTCAAGAGACCCAGTACTTC	CASSLELGTAQETQYF
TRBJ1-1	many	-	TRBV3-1	TGTGCCAGCAGCCAACGAGGGGGGCGCACTGAAGCTTTCTTT	CASSQRGGRTEAFF
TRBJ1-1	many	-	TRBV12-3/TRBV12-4	TGTGCCAGCAGTCCGGGACCCCTGGGGACTGAAGCTTTCTTT	CASSPGPLGTEAFF
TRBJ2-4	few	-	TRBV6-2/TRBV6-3	TGTGCCAGCAGTTACTCGACCAGGGCGGGTGGAGCCAAAAACATTCAGTACTTC	CASSYSTRAGGAKNIQYF
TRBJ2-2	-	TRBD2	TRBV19	TGTGCCAGTAGTAAATCACTAGCGGGGGGGCGTAACACCGGGGAGCTGTTTTTT	CASSKSLAGGRNTGELFF
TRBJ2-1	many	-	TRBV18	TGTGCCAGCTCACGGCCTGGGGGGTTGAGCTCCTACAATGAGCAGTTCTTC	CASSRPGGLSSYNEQFF
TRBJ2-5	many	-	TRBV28	TGTGCCAGCAGTTTGCGGGGAACGGAGACCCAGTACTTC	CASSLRGTETQYF
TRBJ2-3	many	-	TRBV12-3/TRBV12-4	TGTGCCAGCAGTTTGACAGAGGGAACAGATACGCAGTATTTT	CASSLTEGTDTQYF
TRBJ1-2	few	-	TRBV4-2	TGTGCCAGCAGACACGAGACAGCCAACTATGGCTACACCTTC	CASRHETANYGYTF
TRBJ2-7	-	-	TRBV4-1	TGCGCCAGCAGCATAACGGGGGGCTTCTCCTACGAGCAGTACTTC	CASSITGGFSYEQYF
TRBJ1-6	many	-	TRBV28	TGTGCCAGCAGTTTGGACGGAAACTATAATTCACCCCTCCACTTT	CASSLDGNYNSPLHF
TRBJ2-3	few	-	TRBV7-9	TGTGCCAGCAGCTTAGAAACAGGATTAAGAGATACGCAGTATTTT	CASSLETGLRDTQYF
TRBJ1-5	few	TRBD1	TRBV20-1	TGCAGTGCTCGATACCCCGACAGGGGGCTAATTTGGAATCAGCCCCAGCATTTT	CSARYPDRGLIWNQPQHF
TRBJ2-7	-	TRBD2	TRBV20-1	TGCAGTGCTATGGGACTAGCGGGCCCAAGCTCCTACGAGCAGTACTTC	CSAMGLAGPSSYEQYF
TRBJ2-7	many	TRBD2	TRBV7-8	TGTGCCAGCAGCTCTCGCGGGAGCTCAAACGAGCAGTACTTC	CASSSRGSSNEQYF
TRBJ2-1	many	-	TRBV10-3	TGTGCCATCAGTGAGTCGCAGGGCGGCGGGGAGCAGTTCTTC	CAISESQGGGEQFF
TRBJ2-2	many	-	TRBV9	TGTGCCAGCAGCGACACTCGGACGGGCACCGGGGAGCTGTTTTTT	CASSDTRTGTGELFF
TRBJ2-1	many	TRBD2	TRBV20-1	TGCAGTGCTGCCGGGACTAGCGGTTACAATGAGCAGTTCTTC	CSAAGTSGYNEQFF
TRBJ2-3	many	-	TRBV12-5	TGTGCTAGTGGTTTGGTAGGGGCAGATACGCAGTATTTT	CASGLVGADTQYF
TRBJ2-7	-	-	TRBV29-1	TGCAGCGTTGCCCGGGACAGAGGACTATACGAGCAGTACTTC	CSVARDRGLYEQYF
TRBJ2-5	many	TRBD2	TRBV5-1	TGCGCCAGCAGCTCAGGACTAGCCCCAGAGACCCAGTACTTC	CASSSGLAPETQYF
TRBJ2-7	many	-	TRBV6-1	TGTGCCAGCATTATTTCCGGGGGCCCCTACGAGCAGTACTTC	CASIISGGPYEQYF
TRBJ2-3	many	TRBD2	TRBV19	TGTGCCAGCAGTGCTCTAGCGGGAGGAACAGATACGCAGTATTTT	CASSALAGGTDTQYF
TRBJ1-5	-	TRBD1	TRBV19	TGTGCCAGTAGTATACTAACAGGGGGGGCTCAGCCCCAGCATTTT	CASSILTGGAQPQHF
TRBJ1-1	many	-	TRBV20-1	TGCAGTGCTAGAGACCCCTTAGACACTGAAGCTTTCTTT	CSARDPLDTEAFF
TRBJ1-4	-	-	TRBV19	TGTGCCAGTCTTTCGGACAATGAAAAACTGTTTTTT	CASLSDNEKLFF
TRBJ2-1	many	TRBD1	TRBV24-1	TGTGCCACCAGTGATTTTCGGCAGGGGGCTAGGGATGAGCAGTTCTTC	CATSDFRQGARDEQFF
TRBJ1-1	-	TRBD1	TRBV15	TGTGCCACCAGCAGAGGAGAGGGGGCGGTCACTGAAGCTTTCTTT	CATSRGEGAVTEAFF
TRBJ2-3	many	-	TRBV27	TGTGCCAGCAGTTTAGGACTACCGCCCACAGATACGCAGTATTTT	CASSLGLPPTDTQYF
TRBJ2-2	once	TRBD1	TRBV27	TGTGCCAGCAGTCCGGGACAGGGACACATCGGGGAGCTGTTTTTT	CASSPGQGHIGELFF
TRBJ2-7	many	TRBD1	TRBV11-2	TGTGCCAGCAGCGCCCGGACAGGGGGCTACGAGCAGTACTTC	CASSARTGGYEQYF
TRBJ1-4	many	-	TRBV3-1	TGTGCCAGCAGCCAACCACAGGGAGCTAATGAAAAACTGTTTTTT	CASSQPQGANEKLFF
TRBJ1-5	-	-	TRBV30	TGTGCCTGGAGGGACAGAGGTGGCGGCGGCAATCAGCCCCAGCATTTT	CAWRDRGGGGNQPQHF
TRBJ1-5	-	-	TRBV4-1	TGCGCCAGCAGCCGCACAGGGCCAAATCAGCCCCAGCATTTT	CASSRTGPNQPQHF
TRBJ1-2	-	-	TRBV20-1	TGCAGTGCTAGAGATCCGGTTAACTATGGCTACACCTTC	CSARDPVNYGYTF
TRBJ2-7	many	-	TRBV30	TGTGCCTGGAGTGTAACGGGACGGTACGAGCAGTACTTC	CAWSVTGRYEQYF
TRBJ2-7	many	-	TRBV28	TGTGCCAGCCAGGGCAGAACCTACGAGCAGTACTTC	CASQGRTYEQYF
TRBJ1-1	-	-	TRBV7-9	TGTGCCAGCAGCTTAAAACAGGGCTTGAACACTGAAGCTTTCTTT	CASSLKQGLNTEAFF
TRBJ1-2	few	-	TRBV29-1	TGCAGCGTTGCCCGGGGATCTAACTATGGCTACACCTTC	CSVARGSNYGYTF
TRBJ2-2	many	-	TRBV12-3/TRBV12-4	TGTGCCAGCAGTTTAAGGGGGGGGGCTACCGGGGAGCTGTTTTTT	CASSLRGGATGELFF
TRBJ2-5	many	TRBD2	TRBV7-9	TGTGCCAGCAGCCCGGGACTAGCTTTACTCGAGACCCAGTACTTC	CASSPGLALLETQYF
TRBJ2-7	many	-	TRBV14	TGTGCCAGCAGCATACGGGGGGCCGGGGAGCAGTACTTC	CASSIRGAGEQYF
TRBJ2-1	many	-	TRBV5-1	TGCGCCAGCAGCTTGGCGGGGGGCATAAGTTATGAGCAGTTCTTC	CASSLAGGISYEQFF
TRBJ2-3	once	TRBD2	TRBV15	TGTGCCACCAGCGCAATAGCGGGGCGGGGAGATACGCAGTATTTT	CATSAIAGRGDTQYF